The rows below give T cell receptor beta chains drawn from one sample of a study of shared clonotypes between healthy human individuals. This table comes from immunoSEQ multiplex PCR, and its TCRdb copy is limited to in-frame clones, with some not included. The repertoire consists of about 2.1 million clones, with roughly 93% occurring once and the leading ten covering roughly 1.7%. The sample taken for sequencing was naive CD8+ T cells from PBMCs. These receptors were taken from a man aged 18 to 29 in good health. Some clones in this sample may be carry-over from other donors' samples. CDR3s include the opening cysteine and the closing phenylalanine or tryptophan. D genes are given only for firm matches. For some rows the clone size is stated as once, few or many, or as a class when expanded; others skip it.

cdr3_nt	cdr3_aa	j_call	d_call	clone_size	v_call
TGTGCCAGCAGCTTAGCGCTCGGTAGCGGGAGACAAGAGACCCAGTACTTC	CASSLALGSGRQETQYF	TRBJ2-5	TRBD2	.	TRBV7-7
TGCGCCAGCAGTGAGAACAGACAGGGGATCTATGGCTACACCTTC	CASSENRQGIYGYTF	TRBJ1-2	TRBD1	.	TRBV10-2
TGTGCCAGCAGTCCTCGACCAGGGGGTTTAGAGCAGTTCTTC	CASSPRPGGLEQFF	TRBJ2-1	TRBD1	.	TRBV7-9
TGTGCCAGCAGCTCAAGGCTGTCCTCTAACTATGGCTACACCTTC	CASSSRLSSNYGYTF	TRBJ1-2	.	.	TRBV7-9
TGTGCCAGCAGCTCGACGGGTCAGGGGGTTTACGTCTTCGGTTTCTTT	CASSSTGQGVYVFGFF	TRBJ1-1	TRBD1	.	TRBV7-8
TGTGCCAGTAGTATAGTAGGGGGCCGGGCCCACAATGAGCAGTTCTTC	CASSIVGGRAHNEQFF	TRBJ2-1	TRBD1	.	TRBV19
TGTGCCAGTAGTATCGGGACAGCACCTCTTTATGGCTACACCTTC	CASSIGTAPLYGYTF	TRBJ1-2	TRBD1	.	TRBV19
TGTGCCAGCAGCCCCGACCGAGATACGCAGTATTTT	CASSPDRDTQYF	TRBJ2-3	.	.	TRBV13
TGTGCCAGCAGTTATAGCTCCGTCTTTAATGAAAAACTGTTTTTT	CASSYSSVFNEKLFF	TRBJ1-4	.	.	TRBV6-6
TGTGCCAGCAGGTCACGACCAGACTACGAGCAGTACTTC	CASRSRPDYEQYF	TRBJ2-7	.	.	TRBV7-2
TGTGCCAGCAGTTTCGGACTAGCCTATGAGCAGTTCTTC	CASSFGLAYEQFF	TRBJ2-1	TRBD2	.	TRBV6-5
TGTGCCAGCAGTTCCCGGGACAGCTATCTTGAAGCTTTCTTT	CASSSRDSYLEAFF	TRBJ1-1	TRBD1	.	TRBV2
TGCGCCAGCAGCCAAACGGGACTAGCGGGAGTCAATGAGCAGTTCTTC	CASSQTGLAGVNEQFF	TRBJ2-1	TRBD2	.	TRBV4-3
TGTGCCAGCAGCCCAGGGGCGGGAGGGCCCCTTGAGCAGTTCTTC	CASSPGAGGPLEQFF	TRBJ2-1	TRBD2	.	TRBV7-2
TGTGCCAGCACCTCTTGGGCCGATGACACTGAAGCTTTCTTT	CASTSWADDTEAFF	TRBJ1-1	.	.	TRBV28
TGTGCCAGCAGCTTAGAAGGGGCAGGGGGAAGAGATACGCAGTATTTT	CASSLEGAGGRDTQYF	TRBJ2-3	TRBD1	.	TRBV7-3
TGTGCCAGCAGCGTAGCTCCGGTTCCCCCGAACACCGGGGAGCTGTTTTTT	CASSVAPVPPNTGELFF	TRBJ2-2	.	.	TRBV9
TGCGCCAGCAGCCTTCTCCGGGCCATAAATTACGAGCAGTACTTC	CASSLLRAINYEQYF	TRBJ2-7	.	.	TRBV4-1
TGTGCCAGCAGCTTGGTGGGGCCGCAATACGAGCAGTACTTC	CASSLVGPQYEQYF	TRBJ2-7	.	.	TRBV5-8
TGTGCCAGCAGTCCCCCCACTAGCGGGAGAGGCGAGCAGTACTTC	CASSPPTSGRGEQYF	TRBJ2-7	TRBD2	.	TRBV6-5
TGTGCCAGTAGTATAGACCGCAGTGGGGAAAACACTGAAGCTTTCTTT	CASSIDRSGENTEAFF	TRBJ1-1	.	.	TRBV19
TGCGCCAGCAGCTCCCGGCAGGGTATATTCTACGAGCAGTACTTC	CASSSRQGIFYEQYF	TRBJ2-7	.	.	TRBV5-1
TGTGCCAGCAGTCCGAGTTCCGGGCATTTTTTAAACACCATATATTTT	CASSPSSGHFLNTIYF	TRBJ1-3	.	.	TRBV27
TGCGCCAGCAGCCCATACCGGGAGCACCCTTATCAGCCCCAGCATTTT	CASSPYREHPYQPQHF	TRBJ1-5	.	.	TRBV4-1
TGCAGTGCTAGAGAGCTGGACGAGCAGTACTTC	CSARELDEQYF	TRBJ2-7	.	.	TRBV20-1
TGTGCCAGCTCAAGAGACAGGGGACCCTACGAGCAGTACTTC	CASSRDRGPYEQYF	TRBJ2-7	TRBD1	once	TRBV25-1
TGTGCCAGCAGTGTTGGGGCTAGCGGGAGCGACGAGCAGTACTTC	CASSVGASGSDEQYF	TRBJ2-7	TRBD2	.	TRBV9
TGTGCCAGTAGTATCGGGCAGGGAGGGTACGAGCAGTACTTC	CASSIGQGGYEQYF	TRBJ2-7	TRBD2	.	TRBV19
TGTGCCAGCTCTGGGGGCGGGGCCTCCTACAATGAGCAGTTCTTC	CASSGGGASYNEQFF	TRBJ2-1	.	.	TRBV13
TGTGCCAGCAGCTTAGATGGGGGTTCCCAAGAGACCCAGTACTTC	CASSLDGGSQETQYF	TRBJ2-5	.	.	TRBV7-9
TGTGCCAGCAGCCTAAATTACGAGCAGTACTTC	CASSLNYEQYF	TRBJ2-7	.	once	TRBV5-5
TGTGCCAGCAGCGCGGGACCCTGGGGCAATCAGCCCCAGCATTTT	CASSAGPWGNQPQHF	TRBJ1-5	.	.	TRBV9
TGCGCCAGCAGCTCTAGCGGGAGTCGGTCAGATACGCAGTATTTT	CASSSSGSRSDTQYF	TRBJ2-3	TRBD2	.	TRBV5-1
TGTGCCAGCAGCCTAAACCCCCAGCCAAGCTCCTACGAGCAGTACTTC	CASSLNPQPSSYEQYF	TRBJ2-7	.	.	TRBV4-2
TGTGCCAGCAGCTTGGTTCGCAGGGCCTACGAGCAGTACTTC	CASSLVRRAYEQYF	TRBJ2-7	.	.	TRBV5-8
TGTGCCAGCAGCTTAGGTAGGGGGGAGACCCTCCACGAGCAGTACTTC	CASSLGRGETLHEQYF	TRBJ2-7	.	.	TRBV11-2
TGTGCCAGCAGAACCACCGGGGCCTACGAGCAGTACTTC	CASRTTGAYEQYF	TRBJ2-7	.	.	TRBV7-9
TGTGCCAGTAGTATAGCCGGGACAGGGTCAGATACGCAGTATTTT	CASSIAGTGSDTQYF	TRBJ2-3	TRBD1	.	TRBV19